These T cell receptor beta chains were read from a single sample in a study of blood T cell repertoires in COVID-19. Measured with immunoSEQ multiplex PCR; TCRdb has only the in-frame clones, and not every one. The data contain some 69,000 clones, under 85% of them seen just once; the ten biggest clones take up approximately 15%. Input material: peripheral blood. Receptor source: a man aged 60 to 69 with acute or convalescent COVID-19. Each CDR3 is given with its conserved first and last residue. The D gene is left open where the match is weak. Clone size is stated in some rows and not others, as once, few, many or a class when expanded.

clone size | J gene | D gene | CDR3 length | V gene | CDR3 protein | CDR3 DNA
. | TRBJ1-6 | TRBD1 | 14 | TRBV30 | CAWSRGQQNSPLHF | TGTGCCTGGAGCCGGGGACAGCAGAATTCACCCCTCCACTTT
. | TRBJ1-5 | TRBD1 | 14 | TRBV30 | CAWSSDRGNQPQHF | TGTGCCTGGAGTTCAGACAGGGGCAATCAGCCCCAGCATTTT
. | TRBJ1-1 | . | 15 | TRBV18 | CASSPRGQTNTEAFF | TGTGCCAGCTCACCAAGGGGACAAACGAACACTGAAGCTTTCTTT
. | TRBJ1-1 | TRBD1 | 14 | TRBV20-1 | CSASKTGKNTEAFF | TGCAGTGCTAGTAAGACAGGGAAGAACACTGAAGCTTTCTTT
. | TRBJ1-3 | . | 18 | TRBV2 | CASSLLWGGAGSGNTIYF | TGTGCCAGCTCCCTTCTCTGGGGGGGCGCGGGCTCTGGAAACACCATATATTTT
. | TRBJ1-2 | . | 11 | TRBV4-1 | CASSQAGYHTF | TGCGCCAGCAGCCAAGCAGGTTATCACACCTTC
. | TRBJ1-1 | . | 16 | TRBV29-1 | CSVGEGTGILNTEAFF | TGCAGCGTTGGGGAGGGAACTGGAATACTGAACACTGAAGCTTTCTTT
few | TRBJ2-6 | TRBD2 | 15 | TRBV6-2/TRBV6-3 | CASSYSGGRANVLTF | TGTGCCAGCAGTTACTCGGGGGGGAGGGCCAACGTCCTGACTTTC
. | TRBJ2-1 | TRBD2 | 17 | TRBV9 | CASSPTSGAIIYNEQFF | TGTGCCAGCAGCCCAACTAGCGGGGCTATCATCTACAATGAGCAGTTCTTC
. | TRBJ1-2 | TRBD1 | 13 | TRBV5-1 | CASSFSGGEGYTF | TGCGCCAGCAGCTTTTCAGGGGGCGAAGGCTACACCTTC
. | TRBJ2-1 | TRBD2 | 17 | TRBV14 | CASSQDLAGGPYNEQFF | TGTGCCAGCAGCCAAGATTTAGCGGGGGGCCCCTACAATGAGCAGTTCTTC
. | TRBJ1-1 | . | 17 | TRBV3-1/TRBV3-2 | CASSPTGLPGGRTEAFF | TGTGCCAGCAGTCCCACCGGACTCCCCGGAGGGAGAACTGAAGCTTTCTTT
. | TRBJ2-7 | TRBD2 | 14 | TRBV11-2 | CASSLEPSGAGQYF | TGTGCCAGCAGCTTGGAACCTAGCGGGGCGGGGCAGTACTTC
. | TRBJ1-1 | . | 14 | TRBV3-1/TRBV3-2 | CASSGGEGQPEAFF | TGTGCCAGCAGCGGAGGGGAGGGTCAGCCTGAAGCTTTCTTT
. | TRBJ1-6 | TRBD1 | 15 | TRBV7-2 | CASSWSGQSNSPLHF | TGTGCCAGCAGCTGGTCGGGACAGAGCAATTCACCCCTCCACTTT
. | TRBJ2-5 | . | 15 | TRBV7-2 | CASSSAPGNQETQYF | TGTGCCAGCAGCTCCGCACCGGGAAACCAAGAGACCCAGTACTTC
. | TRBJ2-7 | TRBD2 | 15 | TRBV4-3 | CASSQDPLAGGEQYF | TGCGCCAGCAGCCAAGATCCACTAGCGGGGGGCGAGCAGTACTTC
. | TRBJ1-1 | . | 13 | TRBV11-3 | CASSSDSNTEAFF | TGTGCCAGCAGCTCCGACAGTAACACTGAAGCTTTCTTT
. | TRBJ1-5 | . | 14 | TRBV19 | CASSMLAGNQPQHF | TGTGCCAGTAGTATGTTGGCGGGAAATCAGCCCCAGCATTTT
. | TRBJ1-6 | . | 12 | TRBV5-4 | CASTSDARPLHF | TGTGCCAGCACCTCTGACGCCAGGCCCCTCCACTTT
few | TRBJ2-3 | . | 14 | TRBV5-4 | CASRLAAATDTQYF | TGTGCCAGCAGGCTGGCGGCCGCCACAGATACGCAGTATTTT
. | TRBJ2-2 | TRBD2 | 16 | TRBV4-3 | CASSQEGTSYAGELFF | TGCGCCAGCAGCCAAGAGGGGACTAGCTATGCCGGGGAGCTGTTTTTT
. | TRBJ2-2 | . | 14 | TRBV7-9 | CASSSGINTGELFF | TGTGCCAGCAGCTCCGGGATAAACACCGGGGAGCTGTTTTTT
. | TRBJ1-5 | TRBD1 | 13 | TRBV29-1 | CSVVVDRGSAQHF | TGCAGCGTTGTTGTGGACAGGGGCTCGGCCCAGCATTTT
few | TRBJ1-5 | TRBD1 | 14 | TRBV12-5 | CASGPGQGNQPQHF | TGTGCTAGTGGTCCGGGACAGGGCAATCAGCCCCAGCATTTT
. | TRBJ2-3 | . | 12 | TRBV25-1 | CASSQPAGTQYF | TGTGCCAGCAGTCAACCAGCAGGTACGCAGTATTTT
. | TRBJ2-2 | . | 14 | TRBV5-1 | CASSPQANTGELFF | TGCGCCAGCAGCCCCCAGGCGAACACCGGGGAGCTGTTTTTT
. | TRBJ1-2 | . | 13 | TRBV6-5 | CASRSDRYRGYTF | TGTGCCAGCAGGTCTGACAGGTATAGGGGCTACACCTTC
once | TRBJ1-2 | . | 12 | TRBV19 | CASLRGTYGYTF | TGTGCCAGCCTCAGGGGTACTTATGGCTACACCTTC
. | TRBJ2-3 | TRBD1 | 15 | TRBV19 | CASSGNRGSSDTQYF | TGTGCCAGTAGTGGGAACAGGGGAAGCTCAGATACGCAGTATTTT
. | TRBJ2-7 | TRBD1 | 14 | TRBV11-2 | CASSLASGGFEQYF | TGTGCCAGCAGCTTGGCTTCAGGGGGCTTCGAGCAGTACTTC